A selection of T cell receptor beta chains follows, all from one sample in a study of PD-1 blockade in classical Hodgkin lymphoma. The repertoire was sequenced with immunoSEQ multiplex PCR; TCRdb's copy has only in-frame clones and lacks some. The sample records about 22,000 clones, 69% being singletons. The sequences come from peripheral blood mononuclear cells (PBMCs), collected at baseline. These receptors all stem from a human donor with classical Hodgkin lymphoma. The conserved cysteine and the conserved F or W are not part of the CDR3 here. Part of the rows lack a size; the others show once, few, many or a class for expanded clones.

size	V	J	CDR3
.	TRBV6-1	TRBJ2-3	ASSDAVEDTQY
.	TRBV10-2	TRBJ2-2	ASSSPGELF
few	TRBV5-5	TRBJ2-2	ASSPTPTGPNTGELF
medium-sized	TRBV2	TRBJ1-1	ASGPRDRGLGTEAF
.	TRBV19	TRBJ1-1	ASSLTGTGGTEAF
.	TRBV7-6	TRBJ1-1	ASSLPQFMTGKNTEAF
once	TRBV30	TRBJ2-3	AWSPLAGGYTDTQY
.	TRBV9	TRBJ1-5	ASSVDPGRSDQPQH
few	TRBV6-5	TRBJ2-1	ASRYSGGDNEQF
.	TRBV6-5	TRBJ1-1	ASRETGNTEAF
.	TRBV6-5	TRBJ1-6	ASSYGDVNSPLH
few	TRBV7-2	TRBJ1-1	ASSDREGTEAF
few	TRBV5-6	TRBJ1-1	ASSLGGYRVEAF
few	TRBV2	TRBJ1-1	ARAQGKTEAF
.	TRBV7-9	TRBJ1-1	ASSLEETANTEAF
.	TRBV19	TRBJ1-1	ASKQGKNTEAF
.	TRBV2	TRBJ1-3	ASSARRTLGNTIY
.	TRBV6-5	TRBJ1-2	ASSYPGNCGYT
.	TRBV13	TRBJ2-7	ASSLGQGHYEQY
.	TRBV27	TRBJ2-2	ASSSRVIGELF
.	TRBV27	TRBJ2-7	ASSLSGSLTYEQY
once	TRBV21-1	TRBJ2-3	ASSATGNADTQY
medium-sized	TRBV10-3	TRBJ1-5	AISGLGPHQPQH
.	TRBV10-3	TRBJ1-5	AISGQTSNQPQH
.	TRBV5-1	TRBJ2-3	ASTSHTDTQY
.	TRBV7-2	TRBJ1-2	ASSFTAGPQGDGYT
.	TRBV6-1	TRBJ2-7	ASSEEQQETYEQY
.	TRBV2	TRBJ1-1	ASSEDRESTEAF
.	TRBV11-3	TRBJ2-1	ASSLGLGLDEQF
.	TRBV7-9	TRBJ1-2	ASSWSGTAFTNYGYT
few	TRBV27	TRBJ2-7	ASRVGQGQGYEQY
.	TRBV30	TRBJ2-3	AWSVVLGLAGSTDTQY
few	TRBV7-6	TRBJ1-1	ASIGTGGVYTEAF
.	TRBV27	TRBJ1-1	ASSPNRGTMNTEAF
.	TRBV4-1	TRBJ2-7	ASSQDLFGMGAYEQY
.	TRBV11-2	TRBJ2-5	ASSPPRVEETQY
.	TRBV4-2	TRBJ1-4	ASSYDREGNEKLF
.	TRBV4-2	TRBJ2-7	ASSQGPLTYEQY
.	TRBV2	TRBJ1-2	ASLLSSLYGYT
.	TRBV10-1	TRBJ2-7	ASIWTGTYEQY
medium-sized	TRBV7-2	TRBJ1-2	ASSLELGTGGYT
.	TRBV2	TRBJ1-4	ASSQGINNEKLF
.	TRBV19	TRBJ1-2	ASRSQGAYGYT
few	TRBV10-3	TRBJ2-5	AISESSTSGEETQY
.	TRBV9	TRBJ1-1	ASSVGFVRDRSEAF
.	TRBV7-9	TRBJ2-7	ASSTYQGERGEQY
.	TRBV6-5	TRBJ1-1	ASSDDRNTEAF
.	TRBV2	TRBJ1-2	ASPGDRNYGYT
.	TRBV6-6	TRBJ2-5	ASSYSETDNPETQY
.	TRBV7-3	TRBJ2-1	ASSLLAGDVLYYNEQF
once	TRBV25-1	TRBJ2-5	ASSPTGGKETQY
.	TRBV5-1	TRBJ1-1	ASSLDGRPNTEAF
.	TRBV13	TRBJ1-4	ASSLGPGQNEKLF
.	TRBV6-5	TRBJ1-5	ASRQGGQPQH
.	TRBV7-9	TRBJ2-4	ASGGGNAKNIQY
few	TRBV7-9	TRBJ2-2	ASSKNLAEMNTGELF
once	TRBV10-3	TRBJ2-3	AISEDRRTDTQY